Presented here are 5 T cell receptor beta chains from one specimen sequenced in a study of T-cell memory formation after mild COVID-19. TCRdb itself ran the 5' RACE reads through MiXCR, one entry per CDR3 protein. The table lists tens of thousands of distinct CDR3 sequences, roughly 7% of them singletons. The specimen sequenced was PBMCs or a T cell subset sorted from them (not recorded which). Source of these receptors: a young man who had mild COVID-19 (a few samples of this study predate the infection). Cell type and time point are not known.

This clonotype was recorded a few times. J is TRBJ1-2 and V is TRBV12-3 or TRBV12-4, with D maybe TRBD1 (5 bases). This CDR3 has 16 residues. V shed 5 bases and J shed 8 bases, with 24 bases lying between them. The CDR3, as DNA: TGTGCCAGCAGTCCCCGAGGGGATTTCGGGGGTTTCGGCTACACCTTC. It yields the protein CASSPRGDFGGFGYTF.

This chain connects TRBV19 to TRBJ2-1, with TRBD1 matching over 10 bases. Germline-derived CDR1 and CDR2 are LNHDA and SQIVND (reference sequence). The ends lost 10 bases at V and 8 bases at J; junction bases unmatched: 14. There are 15 residues in the CDR3. In DNA, the CDR3 is TGTGCCACCGCAGCGACAGGGGGCGGATTGTATGAGCAGTTCTTC. It is translated as CATAATGGGLYEQFF.

This clonotype turned up a few times. J is TRBJ2-1 and V is TRBV6-2 or TRBV6-3; D remains ambiguous. Germline loops: CDR1 MNHEY, CDR2 SVGEGT. The CDR3 spans 12 residues. Between the trimmed V and J ends, which lost 7 bases and 0 bases, there was a span of 4 bases. DNA of the CDR3: TGTGCCAGCAAACGCTCCTACAATGAGCAGTTCTTC. Translation: CASKRSYNEQFF.

In its sample, this clonotype was seen many times. The chain is built from TRBV5-1 and TRBJ2-2; D remains unclear. This CDR3 has 14 amino acids. Trimming cost V 5 bases and J 0 bases, with 8 bases left between them. The germline CDR1 and CDR2 sequences are SGHRS and YFSETQ. The CDR3 DNA reads as TGCGCCAGCAGAACACAACCGAACACCGGGGAGCTGTTTTTT. Encoded protein: CASRTQPNTGELFF.

A few counts support this clonotype. The limits of the CDR3 on the DNA are not certain, so only TCRdb's listed CDR3 is given. The CDR3 sequence is CATSDFGEADTQYF. The chain links TRBV24-1 to TRBJ2-3. The CDR3 adds up to 14 amino acids, both ends counted. From germline, CDR1 is KGHDR and CDR2 SFDVKD.